A selection of T cell receptor beta chains follows, all from one sample in a study of blood T cell repertoires in COVID-19. The method was immunoSEQ multiplex PCR; TCRdb's version includes in-frame clones alone and lacks a portion of them. The table shows tens of thousands of clones, with roughly 80% occurring only once. The specimen was peripheral blood. These TCRs come from a man in his 70s with acute or convalescent COVID-19. CDR3s include the opening cysteine and the closing phenylalanine or tryptophan. The D gene is left open where the match is weak. Some rows have no size entry. The others give once, few or many, or a class for an expanded clone.

CDR3aa: CASSLAKGDSYNSPLHF
CDR3nt: TGCGCCAGCAGCTTGGCCAAAGGGGACAGTTATAATTCACCCCTCCACTTT
abundance: NA
j_gene: TRBJ1-6
d_gene: TRBD1
v_gene: TRBV5-1

CDR3aa: CASSYSGGARDTQYF
CDR3nt: TGTGCCAGCAGCTATAGCGGGGGGGCGAGAGATACGCAGTATTTT
abundance: NA
j_gene: TRBJ2-3
d_gene: TRBD2
v_gene: TRBV11-2

CDR3aa: CASSLNRGGYGYTF
CDR3nt: TGTGCCAGCAGCTTGAACAGGGGTGGCTATGGCTACACCTTC
abundance: NA
j_gene: TRBJ1-2
d_gene: TRBD1
v_gene: TRBV7-2

CDR3aa: CASSEQGRGAYEQYF
CDR3nt: TGCGCCAGCAGTGAGCAAGGCCGGGGGGCCTACGAGCAGTACTTC
abundance: NA
j_gene: TRBJ2-7
d_gene: TRBD2
v_gene: TRBV10-1

CDR3aa: CASSLSTGPTQPQHF
CDR3nt: TGTGCCAGCAGTTTAAGCACAGGGCCCACTCAGCCCCAGCATTTT
abundance: once
j_gene: TRBJ1-5
d_gene: NA
v_gene: TRBV28

CDR3aa: CASSLWTSGVGETQYF
CDR3nt: TGTGCCAGCAGCCTCTGGACTAGCGGGGTCGGGGAGACCCAGTACTTC
abundance: NA
j_gene: TRBJ2-5
d_gene: TRBD2
v_gene: TRBV3-1/TRBV3-2

CDR3aa: CASSLDGRGQETQYF
CDR3nt: TGTGCCAGCAGCTTAGACGGGAGGGGGCAGGAGACCCAGTACTTC
abundance: NA
j_gene: TRBJ2-5
d_gene: NA
v_gene: TRBV11-1

CDR3aa: CASSPTGWDEQFF
CDR3nt: TGTGCCAGCAGCCCGACAGGCTGGGATGAGCAGTTCTTC
abundance: NA
j_gene: TRBJ2-1
d_gene: NA
v_gene: TRBV5-4

CDR3aa: CASSQVVEEQYF
CDR3nt: TGTGCCAGCAGCCAAGTGGTAGAGGAGCAGTACTTC
abundance: NA
j_gene: TRBJ2-7
d_gene: NA
v_gene: TRBV3-1/TRBV3-2

CDR3aa: CASSIGQGAGNTIYF
CDR3nt: TGTGCCAGCAGCATTGGACAGGGAGCTGGAAACACCATATATTTT
abundance: NA
j_gene: TRBJ1-3
d_gene: TRBD1
v_gene: TRBV2

CDR3aa: CSALDTLEAFF
CDR3nt: TGCAGTGCTCTGGACACGCTTGAAGCTTTCTTT
abundance: once
j_gene: TRBJ1-1
d_gene: NA
v_gene: TRBV20-1

CDR3aa: CASSESSGRGETQYF
CDR3nt: TGTGCCAGCAGTGAATCTAGCGGGAGGGGGGAGACCCAGTACTTC
abundance: NA
j_gene: TRBJ2-5
d_gene: TRBD2
v_gene: TRBV6-1

CDR3aa: CASSPLQGAGQPQHF
CDR3nt: TGTGCCAGCTCACCTTTACAGGGGGCGGGTCAGCCCCAGCATTTT
abundance: NA
j_gene: TRBJ1-5
d_gene: TRBD1
v_gene: TRBV18

CDR3aa: CASSLTTFGGVTGELFF
CDR3nt: TGTGCCAGCAGCTTAACTACCTTCGGGGGGGTCACCGGGGAGCTGTTTTTT
abundance: NA
j_gene: TRBJ2-2
d_gene: TRBD2
v_gene: TRBV11-3

CDR3aa: CAISLDLTGGTGGYTF
CDR3nt: TGTGCCATCAGCCTCGACCTAACAGGGGGCACGGGTGGCTACACCTTC
abundance: NA
j_gene: TRBJ1-2
d_gene: TRBD1
v_gene: TRBV10-3

CDR3aa: CASSGVKTQYF
CDR3nt: TGTGCCAGCAGTGGAGTGAAGACCCAGTACTTC
abundance: few
j_gene: TRBJ2-5
d_gene: NA
v_gene: TRBV2